The 23 T cell receptor beta chains listed next were all sequenced from one sample in a study of blood T cells in healthy people across ages. Then a second PCR, running about 7 to 11 cycles, was carried out with a sample-barcoded 5' primer and a J-beta primer mix. Via MiXCR, TCRdb re-called the 5' RACE reads, giving one row per CDR3 protein. The repertoire includes approximately 820,000 distinct CDR3 sequences, approximately 48% of them detected once, and roughly 19% sits in the top ten. Sequences were obtained from blood. All receptors come from a man aged 55 to 69 in good health.

This clonotype showed up just a few times. The chain recombines TRBV12-3 or TRBV12-4 with TRBJ1-2; D is possibly TRBD1 (5 bases). V gave up 4 bases and J gave up 3 bases, with 9 bases separating them. The CDR3 sequence is 13 residues long. In DNA form, the CDR3 reads TGTGCCAGCAGTTATCGGGGGGACTATGGCTACACCTTC. It codes for CASSYRGDYGYTF.

V and J are TRBV27 and TRBJ1-1; the D is unclear. The germline V gene has CDR1 MNHEY and CDR2 SMNVEV (reference sequence). The CDR3 has 15 amino acids. The germline V and J ends were trimmed by 5 bases and 0 bases, with 13 bases remaining between them. This chain's CDR3 is CASSPTAPLNTEAFF. DNA of the CDR3: TGTGCCAGCAGTCCGACGGCCCCCTTGAACACTGAAGCTTTCTTT.

This clonotype appeared a few times. The genes are TRBV5-4 and TRBJ1-6; D unresolved. CDR1 and CDR2 from the germline V gene are SGHNT and YYREEE (reference sequence). The CDR3 runs 13 residues. V gave up 4 bases and J gave up 7 bases, with 9 bases separating them. The CDR3: CASSQVENSPLHF. CDR3 DNA sequence: TGTGCCAGCAGCCAGGTGGAGAATTCACCCCTCCACTTT.

The table lists this clonotype with a few counts. The CDR3 loop is CASSSEPAGLRSYEQYF. The CDR3 bases are TGTGCCAGCAGCAGCGAACCGGCCGGGCTCCGATCCTACGAGCAGTACTTC. This chain joins TRBV5-6 and TRBJ2-7; D remains ambiguous. The CDR3 spans 17 residues. V was pared by 4 bases and J by 1 base, with 21 bases between. Germline V gene sequence: CDR1 SGHDT, CDR2 YYEEEE.

The V and J genes are TRBV12-3 or TRBV12-4 and TRBJ2-5, with no clear D. This CDR3 contains 15 residues. Trimming pared 7 bases from V and 0 bases from J, leaving 15 bases between. CDR3 loop: CASTGRPPYQETQYF. CDR3 bases: TGTGCCAGCACCGGGCGTCCCCCGTACCAAGAGACCCAGTACTTC.

This clonotype was observed a handful of times. The rearrangement links TRBV7-2 to TRBJ2-7; 11 nucleotides match TRBD2. The germline V gene encodes CDR1 SGHTA and CDR2 FQGNSA. V dropped 3 bases and J dropped 3; count of bases not matched to a gene: 4. This CDR3 region has 15 residues. The CDR3 reads CASSFQLAGGYEQYF. The CDR3 region has the DNA TGTGCCAGCAGCTTTCAGCTAGCGGGGGGCTACGAGCAGTACTTC. Looking up the rest from reference TRBV7-2 and TRBJ2-7 gives the full variable domain: GAGVSQSPSNKVTEKGKDVELRCDPISGHTALYWYRQSLGQGLEFLIYFQGNSAPDKSGLPSDRFSAERTGGSVSTLTIQRTQQEDSAVYLCASSFQLAGGYEQYFGPGTRLTVT.

The chain couples TRBV11-3 to TRBJ2-5; D is unresolved. The last part of the DNA fits TRBJ2-4 better; the J call may be wrong. This CDR3 contains 20 residues. Germline loops: CDR1 SGHNT, CDR2 YENEEA. CDR3 DNA: TGTGCCAGCAGCAATTTACAACCCGGAGTTAAGGTTGGATCCAAAAACATTCAGTACTTC. Translation: CASSNLQPGVKVGSKNIQYF.

This clonotype showed up just a few times. An end of the junction does not agree with germline; a read error may underlie this. The chain recombines TRBV10-3 with TRBJ2-7; tentatively, D is TRBD2 (6 bases). Germline values: CDR1 ENHRY, CDR2 SYGVKD. This CDR3 region has 14 residues. CDR3: CAIGDRRGGYEQYF. Written as DNA, the CDR3 is TGTGCCATCGGTGATCGTCGGGGAGGCTACGAGCAGTACTTC.

A note on this clonotype: A single base separates this from a much larger clone, so it may be a read error. The rearrangement links TRBV2 to TRBJ2-7; no clear D gene. Trimming took 6 bases from V and 2 from J, leaving 8 bases between them. This CDR3 is 12 amino acids long. Looked up from germline, CDR1 is SNHLY and CDR2 is FYNNEI. The CDR3 nucleotides read TGTGCCAGCAGGTCGTATGCCTACGAGCAGTACTTC. Translation gives CASRSYAYEQYF.

This clonotype was counted a few times. The chain recombines TRBV6-2 or TRBV6-3 with TRBJ2-5; D remains ambiguous. V shed 3 bases and J shed 5 bases, with 10 bases lying between them. Germline assignment: CDR1 MNHEY and CDR2 SVGEGT. This CDR3 region has 13 residues. CDR3 in amino acids: CASSYIRSETQYF. The DNA of the CDR3 is TGTGCCAGCAGTTATATCAGAAGCGAGACCCAGTACTTC.

This clonotype appeared a few times. This rearrangement joins TRBV5-5 to TRBJ1-2, with D possibly TRBD1 on 6 matching bases. This CDR3 region has 14 residues. From germline, CDR1 is SGHKS and CDR2 YYEKEE (reference sequence). V was cut by 0 bases and J by 4 bases, with 10 bases left in between. The CDR3 region is CASSLVGAGYGYTF. For the CDR3, the DNA is TGTGCCAGCAGCTTGGTGGGGGCCGGCTATGGCTACACCTTC.

The table lists this clonotype with a few counts. The gene calls are TRBV6-5 and TRBJ2-1; TRBD1 is a possible D gene (5 bases). CDR1 is MNHEY, CDR2 SVGAGI, per germline. This CDR3 contains 15 residues. V shed 0 bases and J shed 9 bases, with 15 bases lying between them. The CDR3: CASSYSWQGYGEQFF. The CDR3 DNA sequence: TGTGCCAGCAGTTACTCGTGGCAGGGTTACGGTGAGCAGTTCTTC.

This clonotype has just one count. The V gene is TRBV5-6, the J gene TRBJ2-5; weak D call: TRBD1 (5 bases). Germline lookup yields CDR1 SGHDT and CDR2 YYEEEE. V gave up 3 bases and J gave up 7 bases, with 13 bases separating them. The CDR3 is 13 residues long. CDR3 sequence (DNA): TGTGCCAGCAGCTCACCGGTCCAGGGGACCCAGTACTTC. It codes for CASSSPVQGTQYF.

The rearrangement uses TRBV9 and TRBJ2-3, with D hard to call. Trimming stripped 0 bases from V and 5 bases from J, with 16 bases between. CDR3 size: 16 residues. CDR1 and CDR2 from the germline V gene are SGDLS and YYNGEE. DNA of the CDR3: TGTGCCAGCAGCGTAGGCCTCCTCTACGGCATAGATACGCAGTATTTT. This codes for CASSVGLLYGIDTQYF.

The genes are TRBV25-1 and TRBJ2-3, with D unresolved. Germline V CDR1 and CDR2: MGHDK, SYGVNS. V lost 5 bases and J lost 4, with 16 bases in between. CDR3 size: 15 residues. CDR3 residues: CASSPPGWDPDTQYF. The CDR3 nucleotides are TGTGCCAGCAGTCCACCTGGGTGGGATCCAGATACGCAGTATTTT.

In its sample, this clonotype was seen a few times. With a much larger clone just one base away, this may be a read error. The chain couples TRBV5-8 to TRBJ2-5, with 11 positions matching TRBD1. Germline-derived CDR1 and CDR2 are SGHTS and YDEGEE. The CDR3 runs 15 residues. With 3 bases clipped from V and 2 bases from J, the junction kept 3 bases outside the gene matches. The CDR3 DNA reads TGTGCCAGCAGCTGGGGACAGGGGGGGCAAGAGACCCAGTACTTC. Translation gives CASSWGQGGQETQYF. Combining the CDR3 with reference TRBV5-8 and TRBJ2-5 gives the whole variable domain EAGVTQSPTHLIKTRGQQATLRCSPISGHTSVYWYQQALGLGLQFLLWYDEGEERNRGNFPPRFSGRQFPNYSSELNVNALELEDSALYLCASSWGQGGQETQYFGPGTRLLVL.

The rearrangement joins TRBV30 to TRBJ2-2; tentative D call: TRBD1 (6 bases). The germline V gene has CDR1 GTSNPN and CDR2 SVGIG (reference sequence). V gave up 3 bases and J gave up 5 bases, with 10 bases separating them. The CDR3 contains 13 residues. CDR3 region: CAWRQGWTGELFF. DNA for the CDR3: TGTGCCTGGAGACAGGGTTGGACCGGGGAGCTGTTTTTT.

The sample holds a few counts of this clonotype. The chain recombines TRBV6-6 with TRBJ2-1; 7 nucleotides match TRBD2. This CDR3 is built from 17 residues. The junction had 13 bases not matched to a gene; V was cut back by 5 bases and J by 3 bases. CDR1 and CDR2 from the germline V gene are MNHNY and SVGAGI (reference sequence). In DNA form, the CDR3 reads TGTGCCAGCAGTCCCCCTGTTGGTAGCGGGTACTACAATGAGCAGTTCTTC. Its translation is CASSPPVGSGYYNEQFF.

There are many counts of this clonotype. The chain employs TRBV11-2 and TRBJ2-7; 9 nucleotides line up with TRBD1. This CDR3 region has 20 residues. Germline V gives CDR1 SGHAT, CDR2 FQNNGV. The V gene end was trimmed by 5 bases and the J gene end by 2 bases; junction bases not matched to a gene: 22. The CDR3 sequence: CASSIGVSGQGPTGTYEQYF. CDR3 bases: TGTGCCAGCAGCATTGGGGTGTCCGGACAGGGGCCAACAGGCACCTACGAGCAGTACTTC.

In this sample, this clonotype turned up a few times. The CDR3 reads CASSQDAGFQETQYF. In DNA, the CDR3 is TGCGCCAGCAGCCAAGATGCAGGGTTCCAAGAGACCCAGTACTTC. The V gene is TRBV4-3, the J gene TRBJ2-5; D possibly corresponds to TRBD1 (5 bases). CDR3 length: 15 amino acids. Trimming took off 0 bases at V and 1 base at J, with 9 bases between the two ends. Germline V lookup: CDR1 LGHNA, CDR2 YSLEER.

The J gene is TRBJ1-2, the V gene TRBV6-2 or TRBV6-3, with D uncertain. CDR1 is MNHEY and CDR2 is SVGEGT in the germline V gene. The ends were cut back, 6 bases at V and 2 bases at J, with 16 bases in the middle. This CDR3 spans 15 amino acids. The CDR3 DNA reads as TGTGCCAGCAGCCCCACCGGGGTTGGGAACTATGGCTACACCTTC. Translating it yields CASSPTGVGNYGYTF.

The rearrangement links TRBV7-2 to TRBJ1-5; D gene ambiguous. Germline values: CDR1 SGHTA, CDR2 FQGNSA. This CDR3 is built from 13 residues. V was cut by 3 bases and J by 7 bases, with 10 bases left in between. Written as DNA, the CDR3 is TGTGCCAGCAGCTTTGTCCGGCAGCAGCCCCAGCATTTT. Translation gives CASSFVRQQPQHF.

V is TRBV29-1 and J is TRBJ1-1, with D uncertain. V lost 4 bases, J lost 1 base, and 13 bases lay in between. The CDR3 spans 14 residues. Germline V gives CDR1 SQVTM, CDR2 ANQGSEA. The CDR3 sequence: CSVAREHRNTEAFF. Written as DNA, the CDR3 is TGCAGCGTTGCACGTGAACATAGGAACACTGAAGCTTTCTTT.